What follows is one T cell receptor (beta chain) and its context. Original data processing: Scientists estimated how many nucleated cells there were by amplifying reference gene primers. Clones were read by immunoSEQ multiplex PCR, and TCRdb kept only the in-frame ones, dropping some. From that table come the V and J calls and clone size; the DNA was used to work out D and trimming. This sample yields around 380,000 clones, of which over 75% are seen a single time; 1.3% belongs to the top ten. This record belongs to a study of blood T cell repertoires in COVID-19. Recovered status in Cohort 3 required two negative PCRs, clearance, or symptom resolution. This CDR3 is built from 13 residues. From germline, CDR1 is MNHEY and CDR2 SMNVEV (reference sequence). Trimming cost V 5 bases and J 5 bases, with 10 bases left between them.

The chain employs TRBV27 and TRBJ1-5, with D maybe TRBD1 (5 bases). The material sequenced was PBMCs or T cells enriched from blood (not recorded which). The sequence derives from a man aged 30 to 39 who had recovered from COVID-19. DNA for the CDR3: TGTGCCAGCAGTACAGGTTTGTATCAGCCCCAGCATTTT. It translates to CASSTGLYQPQHF.